The rows below give T cell receptor beta chains drawn from one sample of a study of blood T cell repertoires in COVID-19. Libraries were prepared by immunoSEQ multiplex PCR; TCRdb keeps only in-frame clonotypes and omits some of them. The sample consists of 150,000 to 200,000 clones, approximately 85% of them appearing once. Material for sequencing was peripheral blood. Receptor source: a man aged 60 to 69 who had recovered from COVID-19. CDR3s include the opening cysteine and the closing phenylalanine or tryptophan. Each record gives: D gene, clone size, J gene, V gene, CDR3 protein, CDR3 DNA. A D gene is named only where the DNA matches it firmly. Clone size is stated in some rows and not others, as once, few, many or a class when expanded.

>NA|few|TRBJ2-2|TRBV3-1/TRBV3-2
CASSQAKKALHTGELFF
TGTGCCAGCAGCCAAGCGAAGAAAGCCCTTCACACCGGGGAGCTGTTTTTT
>NA|NA|TRBJ2-2|TRBV9
CASSVVATGTGELFF
TGTGCCAGCAGCGTAGTGGCAACAGGGACCGGGGAGCTGTTTTTT
>TRBD2|NA|TRBJ2-7|TRBV7-2
CASSLDGTSGGARGQYF
TGTGCCAGCAGCTTAGATGGGACTAGCGGGGGGGCTCGAGGGCAGTACTTC
>NA|NA|TRBJ2-2|TRBV19
CASSMRRDSGELFF
TGTGCCAGTAGTATGCGACGGGATAGCGGGGAGCTGTTTTTT
>TRBD1|NA|TRBJ2-7|TRBV19
CASSIAPGQAYEQYF
TGTGCCAGTAGTATAGCCCCGGGACAGGCCTACGAGCAGTACTTC
>NA|NA|TRBJ2-2|TRBV5-4
CASSLFLSLNTGELFF
TGTGCCAGCAGCTTGTTCCTTTCACTCAACACCGGGGAGCTGTTTTTT
>TRBD1|NA|TRBJ1-1|TRBV6-5
CASSPGQGAVTEAFF
TGTGCCAGCAGTCCGGGACAGGGGGCAGTCACTGAAGCTTTCTTT
>TRBD1|NA|TRBJ1-1|TRBV7-9
CASSGTGVAMNTEAFF
TGTGCCAGCAGCGGGACAGGGGTGGCGATGAACACTGAAGCTTTCTTT
>TRBD1|NA|TRBJ1-6|TRBV4-2
CASSQGDRVSSPLHF
TGTGCCAGCAGCCAAGGAGACAGGGTCTCTTCACCCCTCCACTTT
>TRBD2|NA|TRBJ2-3|TRBV6-4
CASSDGRGGTDTQYF
TGTGCCAGCAGTGACGGTCGGGGGGGCACAGATACGCAGTATTTT
>TRBD2|NA|TRBJ2-1|TRBV9
CASSGLAGNNEQFF
TGTGCCAGCAGCGGACTAGCGGGGAATAATGAGCAGTTCTTC
>NA|few|TRBJ2-7|TRBV3-1/TRBV3-2
CASSQGQGLSYEQYF
TGTGCCAGCAGCCAAGGCCAGGGACTTTCCTACGAGCAGTACTTC
>NA|NA|TRBJ1-1|TRBV3-1/TRBV3-2
CASSQEAGRDTEAFF
TGTGCCAGCAGCCAAGAGGCAGGGAGGGACACTGAAGCTTTCTTT
>TRBD1|NA|TRBJ1-2|TRBV6-5
CASTWTGDSYTF
TGTGCCAGCACCTGGACAGGGGATAGCTACACCTTC
>NA|NA|TRBJ1-1|TRBV19
CASSYRAYGNTEAFF
TGTGCCAGTAGTTACAGGGCTTACGGGAACACTGAAGCTTTCTTT
>NA|NA|TRBJ2-5|TRBV12-3/TRBV12-4
CASSQDYQETQYF
TGTGCCAGCAGTCAGGACTACCAAGAGACCCAGTACTTC
>TRBD1|NA|TRBJ1-2|TRBV29-1
CSAGGGGGYGYTF
TGCAGCGCTGGAGGAGGGGGCGGCTATGGCTACACCTTC
>NA|NA|TRBJ1-4|TRBV19
CARVRGYNEKLFF
TGTGCCAGGGTGAGGGGGTATAATGAAAAACTGTTTTTT
>NA|NA|TRBJ1-2|TRBV24-1
CATSDLWSNFPPNYGYTF
TGTGCCACCAGTGATTTATGGAGTAACTTTCCCCCTAACTATGGCTACACCTTC